The 32 T cell receptor beta chains reported below all come from one sample, sequenced in a study of T cell responses to AZD1222 COVID-19 vaccine. Profiling relied on immunoSEQ multiplex PCR, and the TCRdb table lists in-frame clones only, not all of them. The sample yields approximately 180,000 clones, about 93% seen once. Material: peripheral blood, obtained 28 days after the second dose of the MenACWY control vaccine. The origin of the receptors is an adult who received the MenACWY meningococcal vaccine as a control.

The genes are TRBV3-1 (or the pseudogene TRBV3-2) and TRBJ1-5, with 7 positions matching TRBD1. Per germline, CDR1 LGHDT and CDR2 YNNKEL (reference sequence). V shed 4 bases, J shed 3 bases, and the junction held 3 bases outside the gene matches. The CDR3 extends over 14 amino acids. The CDR3 loop is CASSPGTVNQPQHF. In nucleotides, the CDR3 is TGTGCCAGCAGCCCAGGGACAGTCAATCAGCCCCAGCATTTT.

The chain uses TRBV6-1 and TRBJ1-6, with D tentatively TRBD1 (6 bases). The V gene lost 0 bases and the J gene lost 7 bases, with 10 bases spanning the gap. The CDR3 is 15 amino acids. Germline lookup yields CDR1 MNHNS and CDR2 SASEGT. The CDR3 sequence: CASSEAGTLNSPLHF. DNA for the CDR3: TGTGCCAGCAGTGAAGCGGGGACACTGAATTCACCCCTCCACTTT.

The CDR3 DNA reads TGTGCCAGCAGCTTAGGTGATTCACCCCTCCACTTT. It codes for CASSLGDSPLHF. The gene calls are TRBV5-4 and TRBJ1-6; D is unclear. The germline V gene has CDR1 SGHNT and CDR2 YYREEE (reference sequence). V lost 2 bases and J 8 bases, leaving 5 bases between the germline ends. This CDR3 has 12 amino acids.

CDR3: CASSVDSTEAFF. In nucleotides, the CDR3 is TGTGCCAGCAGCGTAGACAGCACTGAAGCTTTCTTT. This chain links TRBV9 with TRBJ1-1; D is unclear. The V gene lost 0 bases and the J gene lost 4 bases, with 4 bases spanning the gap. Germline CDR1 reads SGDLS; CDR2 reads YYNGEE. The CDR3 runs to 12 residues.

The gene calls are TRBV3-1 (or the pseudogene TRBV3-2) and TRBJ1-1; D not certain. Germline V gene data show CDR1 as LGHDT and CDR2 as YNNKEL (reference sequence). Between the trimmed V and J ends, which lost 3 bases and 5 bases, there was a span of 13 bases. The CDR3 totals 14 residues. In nucleotides, the CDR3 is TGTGCCAGCAGCCACCGGTTATCGGGAACTGAAGCTTTCTTT. Translation: CASSHRLSGTEAFF.

The V gene is TRBV27, the J gene TRBJ1-2, with 7 bases that match TRBD1. From germline, CDR1 is MNHEY and CDR2 SMNVEV (reference sequence). The CDR3 spans 13 residues. V lost 5 bases to trimming and J lost 4 bases; unmatched junction nucleotides: 4. The CDR3 loop is CASSAWDSYGYTF. DNA of the CDR3: TGTGCCAGCAGTGCCTGGGACAGCTATGGCTACACCTTC.

The chain combines TRBV3-1 (or the pseudogene TRBV3-2) with TRBJ2-3; weak D call: TRBD2 (6 bases). The germline gives CDR1 LGHDT, CDR2 YNNKEL (reference sequence). The V end lost 0 bases, the J end lost 2 bases, and 15 bases lay between the germline ends. The CDR3 spans 17 residues. CDR3: CASSQDPAGSFTDTQYF. The CDR3 coding sequence is TGTGCCAGCAGCCAAGATCCCGCGGGGTCTTTCACAGATACGCAGTATTTT.

The CDR3 bases are TGTGCCAGCAGCTTAGGAAATTGGGCGAACACTGAAGCTTTCTTT. It yields the protein CASSLGNWANTEAFF. The chain joins TRBV11-3 to TRBJ1-1; no clear D. The CDR3 extends over 15 amino acids. In germline, CDR1 is SGHNT, CDR2 YENEEA. V was clipped by 1 base and J by 1 base, with 10 bases between them. Using reference TRBV11-3 and TRBJ1-1 for the parts outside the CDR3, the full variable domain is EAGVVQSPRYKIIEKKQPVAFWCNPISGHNTLYWYLQNLGQGPELLIRYENEEAVDDSQLPKDRFSAERLKGVDSTLKIQPAELGDSAVYLCASSLGNWANTEAFFGQGTRLTVV.

The CDR3 loop reads CASSPSPDRGNAYEQYF. CDR3 DNA: TGCGCCAGCAGCCCAAGTCCCGACAGGGGAAATGCCTACGAGCAGTACTTC. This chain joins TRBV10-1 and TRBJ2-7; 8 bases match TRBD1. After removal of 6 bases from V and 2 bases from J, the junction contained 15 bases not matched to a gene. The length of the CDR3 is 17 residues. Germline V gives CDR1 WNHNN, CDR2 SYGVQD (reference sequence).

The gene calls are TRBV3-1 (or the pseudogene TRBV3-2) and TRBJ2-7; D is perhaps TRBD1 (6 bases). This CDR3 is built from 15 residues. Germline lookup yields CDR1 LGHDT and CDR2 YNNKEL (reference sequence). Trimming took 4 bases from V and 3 from J, leaving 16 bases between them. CDR3 DNA sequence: TGTGCCAGCAGCCCCCCGTGGCAGGGGTTCTACGAGCAGTACTTC. Residues: CASSPPWQGFYEQYF.

The chain recombines TRBV11-2 with TRBJ2-1; 8 bases fit TRBD1. V was clipped by 3 bases and J by 8 bases; unmatched bases: 6. CDR3 length: 14 residues. The germline gives CDR1 SGHAT, CDR2 FQNNGV. In nucleotides, the CDR3 is TGTGCCAGCAGCTTGCAGGGGGCTATCGATGAGCAGTTCTTC. Its translation is CASSLQGAIDEQFF.

The rearrangement uses TRBV29-1 and TRBJ1-2; no clear D gene. With 3 bases removed from V and 2 bases from J, the gap between germline ends came to 13 bases. From germline, CDR1 is SQVTM and CDR2 ANQGSEA. The CDR3 spans 14 residues. Here the CDR3 DNA reads TGCAGCGTTGATTTGGGAAATCCCAACTATGGCTACACCTTC. Protein product: CSVDLGNPNYGYTF.

This clone appeared a single time. The rearrangement joins TRBV11-2 to TRBJ1-6; unclear D gene. In germline, CDR1 is SGHAT, CDR2 FQNNGV. The CDR3 is made up of 12 amino acids. V was clipped by 1 base and J by 16 bases, with 11 bases between them. The CDR3 DNA reads TGTGCCAGCAGCTTAGTCGGCAGTATACTCCACTTT. The encoded protein is CASSLVGSILHF. The whole variable domain, remainder taken from reference TRBV11-2 and TRBJ1-6, is EAGVAQSPRYKIIEKRQSVAFWCNPISGHATLYWYQQILGQGPKLLIQFQNNGVVDDSQLPKDRFSAERLKGVDSTLKIQPAKLEDSAVYLCASSLVGSILHFGNGTRLTVT.

The count of this clone is one. J is TRBJ1-2 and V is TRBV19; TRBD1 might be the D (5 bases). Looked up from germline, CDR1 is LNHDA and CDR2 is SQIVND (reference sequence). CDR3 length: 12 residues. Trimming shortened V by 5 bases and J by 4 bases, and 8 bases separated the two germline ends. The CDR3 DNA sequence: TGTGCCAGTAGTCCAGGGTTCTATGGCTACACCTTC. This translates into CASSPGFYGYTF.

The chain carries TRBV7-6 and TRBJ1-1, with D maybe TRBD1 (5 bases). The CDR3 consists of 15 residues. V was pared by 5 bases and J by 0 bases, with 13 bases between. Germline CDR1 and CDR2: SGHVS and FNYEAQ. The CDR3 spells CASSVGQWMNTEAFF. DNA for the CDR3: TGTGCCAGCAGCGTGGGGCAGTGGATGAACACTGAAGCTTTCTTT.

Note on this clone: The sample holds other DNA sequences that translate to the same CDR3. The chain joins TRBV3-1 (or the pseudogene TRBV3-2) to TRBJ1-1, with a possible D match to TRBD1 (5 bases). Germline V gene data show CDR1 as LGHDT and CDR2 as YNNKEL (reference sequence). The length of the CDR3 is 16 residues. Between the trimmed V and J ends, which lost 1 base and 0 bases, there was a span of 12 bases. CDR3: CASSQGGEGLNTEAFF. DNA of the CDR3: TGTGCCAGCAGCCAAGGCGGAGAGGGGCTGAACACTGAAGCTTTCTTT.

This clone was counted once. The chain employs TRBV11-2 and TRBJ2-4; D possibly uses TRBD1 or TRBD2 (5 bases each). V lost 3 bases to trimming and J lost 3 bases, with 9 bases between them. Germline V gene lookup returns CDR1 SGHAT and CDR2 FQNNGV. The length of the CDR3 is 14 residues. In DNA form, the CDR3 reads TGTGCCAGCAGCTTTGGGGGAAGCAAAAACATTCAGTACTTC. It yields the protein CASSFGGSKNIQYF.

This clone was detected a few times. This CDR3 is CASSATEAYRADGYTF. The CDR3 region has the DNA TGCGCCAGCAGCGCCACCGAGGCTTACAGGGCTGATGGCTACACCTTC. This sequence joins TRBV5-1 and TRBJ1-2; TRBD1 might be the D (6 bases). This CDR3 contains 16 residues. Germline V CDR1 and CDR2: SGHRS, YFSETQ. V was cut by 4 bases and J by 6 bases, with 22 bases left in between.

The chain uses TRBV29-1 and TRBJ2-7; D is uncertain. Germline V gene data show CDR1 as SQVTM and CDR2 as ANQGSEA. The CDR3 spans 13 residues. The V end was cut by 5 bases, the J end by 0 bases, with 11 bases between. The CDR3 here is CSVISRSSYEQYF. As DNA, the CDR3 is TGCAGCGTTATATCTAGGAGCTCCTACGAGCAGTACTTC.

This chain links TRBV6-6 with TRBJ1-2, with D maybe TRBD1 (5 bases). From germline, CDR1 is MNHNY and CDR2 SVGAGI (reference sequence). The CDR3 is made up of 11 amino acids. V was clipped by 7 bases and J by 7 bases, with 10 bases between them. CDR3 region: CASTDTGGYTF. In DNA, the CDR3 is TGTGCCAGCACGGACACGGGTGGCTACACCTTC.

V usage is TRBV4-1 and J usage is TRBJ1-2; tentative D call: TRBD1 (6 bases). Trimming removed 4 bases at V and 3 bases at J, with 12 bases between. The CDR3 has 14 amino acids. Germline loops: CDR1 MGHRA, CDR2 YSYEKL. The CDR3 loop is CASSPGSGDYGYTF. The CDR3 DNA follows: TGCGCCAGCAGCCCAGGTTCAGGGGACTATGGCTACACCTTC.

This chain joins TRBV28 and TRBJ1-6, with 7 bases fitting TRBD1. The CDR3 sequence is 16 residues long. Germline loops: CDR1 MDHEN, CDR2 SYDVKM. The trim removed 6 bases at V and 10 bases at J, leaving 15 bases unmatched. CDR3 in DNA: TGTGCCAGCAGAAGGGGCTTGAGTGACAGGGAATCACCCCTCCACTTT. Translating it yields CASRRGLSDRESPLHF.

The J gene is TRBJ1-4, the V gene TRBV5-8; D might be TRBD1 (5 bases). Germline loops: CDR1 SGHTS, CDR2 YDEGEE. V shed 0 bases and J shed 4 bases, with 10 bases lying between them. The CDR3 runs 15 residues. CDR3 sequence: CASSLGVRVNEKLFF. CDR3 nucleotide sequence: TGTGCCAGCAGCTTGGGGGTCAGGGTTAATGAAAAACTGTTTTTT.

The chain is built from TRBV11-2 and TRBJ2-7; no clear D gene. The CDR3 totals 14 residues. V dropped 1 base and J dropped 4 bases, with 11 bases sitting between them. Germline values: CDR1 SGHAT, CDR2 FQNNGV. CDR3 residues: CASSLGASIYEQYF. The CDR3 DNA is TGTGCCAGCAGCTTAGGAGCGTCCATATACGAGCAGTACTTC.

A remark on this clone: The junction shows a germline mismatch at one end, possibly a read error. The V call is TRBV7-7, the J call TRBJ2-5; the D gene is possibly TRBD1 (5 bases). The CDR3 loop spans 13 amino acids. Per germline, CDR1 SSHAT and CDR2 FNYEAQ (reference sequence). CDR3 region: CASSRQIQETQYF. The CDR3 coding sequence is TGTGCTAGCAGCAGACAGATCCAAGAGACCCAGTACTTC.

This rearrangement joins TRBV4-1 to TRBJ1-1; D remains unclear. V gave up 1 base and J gave up 5 bases, with 8 bases separating them. Germline CDR1 MGHRA, CDR2 YSYEKL. The CDR3 is made up of 13 amino acids. This chain's CDR3 is CASSQVLGTEAFF. The CDR3, as DNA: TGCGCCAGCAGCCAAGTTCTGGGGACTGAAGCTTTCTTT.

The V call is TRBV7-9, the J call TRBJ1-2, with D perhaps matching TRBD1 (5 bases). Germline CDR1 SEHNR, CDR2 FQNEAQ (reference sequence). The CDR3 contains 13 residues. Trimming stripped 4 bases from V and 4 bases from J, with 10 bases between. CDR3 amino acids: CASSSPGLYGYTF. For the CDR3, the DNA is TGTGCCAGCAGCTCCCCGGGGCTCTATGGCTACACCTTC. The whole variable domain, filled in from reference TRBV7-9 and TRBJ1-2, reads DTGVSQNPRHKITKRGQNVTFRCDPISEHNRLYWYRQTLGQGPEFLTYFQNEAQLEKSRLLSDRFSAERPKGSFSTLEIQRTEQGDSAMYLCASSSPGLYGYTFGSGTRLTVV.

This rearrangement joins TRBV5-1 to TRBJ2-7; 7 nucleotides line up with TRBD1. Losses at the gene ends were 4 bases for V and 0 bases for J; bases not matched to a gene: 7. CDR3 size: 15 residues. Germline CDR1 SGHRS, CDR2 YFSETQ. CDR3 amino acids: CASSIWTGSSYEQYF. The DNA for the CDR3 is TGCGCCAGCAGCATATGGACAGGAAGCTCCTACGAGCAGTACTTC.

The gene calls are TRBV5-6 and TRBJ2-7; maybe TRBD1 (5 bases). V was clipped by 0 bases and J by 1 base, with 8 bases between them. The length of the CDR3 is 14 residues. Germline loops: CDR1 SGHDT, CDR2 YYEEEE. The CDR3 DNA is TGTGCCAGCAGCTTGGGCGGACATTCCTACGAGCAGTACTTC. Encoded protein: CASSLGGHSYEQYF.

The CDR3 bases are TGTGCCAGCAGCCCCCAAGCGGGGGACGAGAATGAGCAGTTCTTC. Amino acids: CASSPQAGDENEQFF. This chain links TRBV7-2 with TRBJ2-1; 8 bases line up with TRBD2. CDR3 size: 15 residues. The V segment lost 5 bases and the J segment 7 bases; nucleotides outside the gene matches: 10. In germline, CDR1 is SGHTA, CDR2 FQGNSA.

J is TRBJ2-1 and V is TRBV6-4; tentative D call: TRBD1 (6 bases). The germline V and J ends were trimmed by 3 bases and 1 base, with 7 bases remaining between them. Germline assignment: CDR1 MRHNA and CDR2 SNTAGT. The length of the CDR3 is 14 residues. In DNA form, the CDR3 reads TGTGCCAGCAGTGAACAGGGTTCCTACAATGAGCAGTTCTTC. Residues: CASSEQGSYNEQFF.

J is TRBJ2-2 and V is TRBV21-1; the D segment call TRBD1 is taken from the table without a DNA check. TRBV21-1 is a pseudogene locus. This CDR3 has 19 residues. The CDR3 loop reads CASSTLGGPGTRHGGELFF. CDR3 DNA: TGTGCCAGCAGCACTCTAGGGGGACCCGGGACACGGCACGGCGGGGAGCTGTTTTTT.